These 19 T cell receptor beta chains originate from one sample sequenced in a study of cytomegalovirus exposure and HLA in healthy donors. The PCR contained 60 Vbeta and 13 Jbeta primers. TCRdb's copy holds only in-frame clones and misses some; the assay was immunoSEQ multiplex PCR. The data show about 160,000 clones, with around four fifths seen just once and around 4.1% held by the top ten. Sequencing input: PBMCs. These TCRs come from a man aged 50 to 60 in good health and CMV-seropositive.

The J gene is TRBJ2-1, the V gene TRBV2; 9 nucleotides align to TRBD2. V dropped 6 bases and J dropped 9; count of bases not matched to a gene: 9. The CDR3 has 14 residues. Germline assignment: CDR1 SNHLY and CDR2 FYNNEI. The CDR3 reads CASRGREGAGEQFF. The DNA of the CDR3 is TGTGCCAGCAGGGGGCGGGAGGGGGCCGGTGAGCAGTTCTTC.

The CDR3 spells CASSQNPSNQPQHF. The DNA for the CDR3 is TGTGCCAGCAGCCAAAACCCGAGTAATCAGCCCCAGCATTTT. The chain joins TRBV28 to TRBJ1-5; D is unresolved. The germline V gene has CDR1 MDHEN and CDR2 SYDVKM. The ends were cut back, 6 bases at V and 4 bases at J, with 13 bases in the middle. The CDR3 is made up of 14 amino acids.

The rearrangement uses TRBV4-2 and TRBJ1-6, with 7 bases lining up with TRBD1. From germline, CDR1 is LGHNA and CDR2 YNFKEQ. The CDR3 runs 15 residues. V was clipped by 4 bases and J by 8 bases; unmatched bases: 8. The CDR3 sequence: CASSRQGYEDSPLHF. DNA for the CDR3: TGTGCCAGCAGCCGACAGGGTTACGAAGATTCACCCCTCCACTTT.

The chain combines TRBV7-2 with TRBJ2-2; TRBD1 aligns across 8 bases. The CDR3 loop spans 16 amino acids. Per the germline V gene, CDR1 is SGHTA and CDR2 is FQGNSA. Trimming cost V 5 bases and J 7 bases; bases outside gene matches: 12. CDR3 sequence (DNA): TGTGCCAGCAGCCCTGGACAGGGATCTCTTGTCGGGGAGCTGTTTTTT. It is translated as CASSPGQGSLVGELFF.

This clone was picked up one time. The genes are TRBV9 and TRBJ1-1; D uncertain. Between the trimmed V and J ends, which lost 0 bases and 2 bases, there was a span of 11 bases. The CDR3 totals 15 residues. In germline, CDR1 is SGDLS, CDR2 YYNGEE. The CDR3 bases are TGTGCCAGCAGCGTAGCGTACACGCCTAACACTGAAGCTTTCTTT. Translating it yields CASSVAYTPNTEAFF.

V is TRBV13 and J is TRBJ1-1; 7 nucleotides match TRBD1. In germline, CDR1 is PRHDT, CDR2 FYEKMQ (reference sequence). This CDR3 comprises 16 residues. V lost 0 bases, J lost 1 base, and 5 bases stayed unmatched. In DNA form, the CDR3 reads TGTGCCAGCAGCTTAGGCACGACAGGGAAGAACACTGAAGCTTTCTTT. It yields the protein CASSLGTTGKNTEAFF.

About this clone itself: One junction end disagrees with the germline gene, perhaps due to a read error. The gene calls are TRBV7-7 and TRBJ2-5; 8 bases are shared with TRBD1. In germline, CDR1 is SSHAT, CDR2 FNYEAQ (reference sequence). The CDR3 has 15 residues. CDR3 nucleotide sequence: TGTGCTAGCAGCCCCGGACAGGGAGTCCAAGAGACCCAGTACTTC. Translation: CASSPGQGVQETQYF.

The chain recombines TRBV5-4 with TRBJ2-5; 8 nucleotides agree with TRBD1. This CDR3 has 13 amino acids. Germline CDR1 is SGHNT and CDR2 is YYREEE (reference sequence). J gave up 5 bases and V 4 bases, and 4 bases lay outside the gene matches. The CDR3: CASSTRGLETQYF. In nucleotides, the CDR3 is TGTGCCAGCAGCACCAGGGGGCTGGAGACCCAGTACTTC.

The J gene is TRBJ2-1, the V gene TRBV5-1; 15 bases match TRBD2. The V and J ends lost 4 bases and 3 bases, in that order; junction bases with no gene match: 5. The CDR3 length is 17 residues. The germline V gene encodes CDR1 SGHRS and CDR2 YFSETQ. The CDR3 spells CASSPGTSGGYYNEQFF. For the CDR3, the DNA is TGCGCCAGCAGCCCCGGGACTAGCGGGGGGTACTACAATGAGCAGTTCTTC.

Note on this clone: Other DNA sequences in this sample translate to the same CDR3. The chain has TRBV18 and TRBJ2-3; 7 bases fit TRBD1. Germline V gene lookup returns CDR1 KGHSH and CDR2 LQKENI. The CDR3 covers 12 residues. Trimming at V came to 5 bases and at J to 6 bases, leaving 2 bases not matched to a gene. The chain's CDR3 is CASSLQGDTQYF. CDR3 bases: TGTGCCAGCTCATTACAGGGGGATACGCAGTATTTT.

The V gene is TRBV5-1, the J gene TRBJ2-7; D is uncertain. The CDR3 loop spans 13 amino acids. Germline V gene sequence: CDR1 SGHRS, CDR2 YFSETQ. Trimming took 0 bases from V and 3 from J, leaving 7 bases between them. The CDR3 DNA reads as TGCGCCAGCAGCTTGGTTGGAGACTACGAGCAGTACTTC. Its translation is CASSLVGDYEQYF.

This CDR3 is CASSFVWGQGDSGANVLTF. The CDR3 DNA reads TGTGCCAGCAGCTTTGTATGGGGACAGGGTGACTCTGGGGCCAACGTCCTGACTTTC. The V and J genes are TRBV11-2 and TRBJ2-6; TRBD1 matches 9 bases. CDR3 length equals 19 residues. Germline lookup yields CDR1 SGHAT and CDR2 FQNNGV. After removal of 3 bases from V and 0 bases from J, the junction contained 9 bases not matched to a gene.

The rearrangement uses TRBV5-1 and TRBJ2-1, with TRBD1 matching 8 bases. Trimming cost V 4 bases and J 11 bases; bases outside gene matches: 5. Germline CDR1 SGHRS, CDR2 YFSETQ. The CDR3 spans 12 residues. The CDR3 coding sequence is TGCGCCAGCAGCGGGTGGGACAGGCAGCAGTTCTTC. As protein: CASSGWDRQQFF. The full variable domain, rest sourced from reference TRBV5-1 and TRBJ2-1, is KAGVTQTPRYLIKTRGQQVTLSCSPISGHRSVSWYQQTPGQGLQFLFEYFSETQRNKGNFPGRFSGRQFSNSRSEMNVSTLELGDSALYLCASSGWDRQQFFGPGTRLTVL.

The CDR3 here is CASSEGGQTWETQYF. Here the CDR3 DNA reads TGTGCCAGCAGTGAAGGCGGGCAGACTTGGGAGACCCAGTACTTC. The chain combines TRBV6-1 with TRBJ2-5; D may be TRBD2 (5 bases). Trimming pared 1 base from V and 5 bases from J, leaving 14 bases between. CDR1 is MNHNS, CDR2 SASEGT, per germline. The CDR3 length is 15 residues.

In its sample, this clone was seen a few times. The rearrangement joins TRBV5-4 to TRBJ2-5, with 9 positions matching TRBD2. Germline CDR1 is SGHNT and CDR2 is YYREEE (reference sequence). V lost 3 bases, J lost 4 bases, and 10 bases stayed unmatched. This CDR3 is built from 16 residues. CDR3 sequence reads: CASSSRTSVSIETQYF. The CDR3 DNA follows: TGTGCCAGCAGCTCAAGGACTAGCGTTAGTATAGAGACCCAGTACTTC.

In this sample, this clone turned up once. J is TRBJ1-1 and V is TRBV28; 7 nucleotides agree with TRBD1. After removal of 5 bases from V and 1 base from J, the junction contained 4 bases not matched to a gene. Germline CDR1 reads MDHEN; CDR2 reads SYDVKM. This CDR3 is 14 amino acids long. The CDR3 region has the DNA TGTGCCAGCAGTCTCCACAGGGGGAACACTGAAGCTTTCTTT. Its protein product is CASSLHRGNTEAFF.

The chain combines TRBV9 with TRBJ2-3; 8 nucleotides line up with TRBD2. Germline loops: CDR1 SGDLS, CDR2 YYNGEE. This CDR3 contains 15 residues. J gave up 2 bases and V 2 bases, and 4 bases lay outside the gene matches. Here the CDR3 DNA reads TGTGCCAGCAGCGTTAGCGGGACGTCCACAGATACGCAGTATTTT. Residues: CASSVSGTSTDTQYF.

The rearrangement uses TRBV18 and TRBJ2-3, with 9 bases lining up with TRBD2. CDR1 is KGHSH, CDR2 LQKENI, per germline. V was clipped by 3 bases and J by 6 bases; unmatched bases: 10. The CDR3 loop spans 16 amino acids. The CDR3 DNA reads TGTGCCAGCTCACCCTTTGGGACTAGCCCAGGGGATACGCAGTATTTT. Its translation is CASSPFGTSPGDTQYF. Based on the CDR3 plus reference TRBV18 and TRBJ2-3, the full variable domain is NAGVMQNPRHLVRRRGQEARLRCSPMKGHSHVYWYRQLPEEGLKFMVYLQKENIIDESGMPKERFSAEFPKEGPSILRIQQVVRGDSAAYFCASSPFGTSPGDTQYFGPGTRLTVL.

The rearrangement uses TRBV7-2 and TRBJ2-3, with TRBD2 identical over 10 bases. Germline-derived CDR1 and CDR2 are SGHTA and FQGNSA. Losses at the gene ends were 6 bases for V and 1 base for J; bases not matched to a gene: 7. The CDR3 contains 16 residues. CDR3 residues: CASRLLAGDGTDTQYF. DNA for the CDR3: TGTGCCAGCAGACTCCTAGCGGGAGATGGCACAGATACGCAGTATTTT.